A selection of T cell receptor beta chains follows, all from one sample in a study of identical twins. MiXCR was run by TCRdb on the 5' RACE reads, yielding one entry per CDR3 protein. The sample holds some 300,000 distinct CDR3 sequences; about 12% are singletons and the top ten take around 6.9%. The same sample was also studied in work on yellow fever vaccine responses in identical twins.

Material for sequencing was CD8+ T cells sorted from blood. The receptor source for this set is a woman younger than 30 in good health. Both conserved end residues are part of each CDR3. The D gene is left open where the match is weak. Clone size is shown for a subset of rows, as once, few, many or a class of expanded clone.

V,D,size,J,DNA,CDR3
TRBV11-2,NA,few,TRBJ1-1,TGTGCCAGCAGCTTAGAAACTGGAGGGGTGACTGAAGCTTTCTTT,CASSLETGGVTEAFF
TRBV4-1,NA,NA,TRBJ1-1,TGCGCCAGCAGCCAAGAAAGAATCGTGAGTCTTCCTGAAGCTTTCTTT,CASSQERIVSLPEAFF
TRBV29-1,NA,NA,TRBJ2-7,TGCAGCGTTCGCGGAGGACGCGAGCAGTACTTC,CSVRGGREQYF
TRBV15,NA,few,TRBJ1-5,TGTGCCACCAAGCGGACGGATAGCAATCAGCCCCAGCATTTT,CATKRTDSNQPQHF
TRBV6-4,NA,NA,TRBJ2-4,TGTGCCAGCAGTGACGGGCAGGGAGGAAACATTCAGTACTTC,CASSDGQGGNIQYF
TRBV3-1,NA,few,TRBJ1-3,TGTGCCAGCAGCCAAGACGCCGATCCGACCATATATTTT,CASSQDADPTIYF
TRBV9,TRBD1,NA,TRBJ1-1,TGTGCCAGCAGCGAACGGGACAGGATACTCATGAACACTGAAGCTTTCTTT,CASSERDRILMNTEAFF
TRBV12-3/TRBV12-4,TRBD1,many,TRBJ1-1,TGTGCCAGCAGTTTAGCCTACGACAGGGTTCCTGAAGCTTTCTTT,CASSLAYDRVPEAFF
TRBV4-1,NA,NA,TRBJ2-3,TGCGCCAGCAGTCGGACTGGGGGGGATACGCAGTATTTT,CASSRTGGDTQYF
TRBV2,NA,NA,TRBJ1-2,TGTGCCAGCACCTCGGCTACGTATGGCTACACCTTC,CASTSATYGYTF
TRBV7-9,NA,NA,TRBJ2-5,TGTGCCAGCAGCTCGTACAGGGCAGAGACCCAGTACTTC,CASSSYRAETQYF
TRBV4-1,NA,NA,TRBJ1-5,TGCGCCAGCAGCCAGGGGGCTGGTCAGCCCCAGCATTTT,CASSQGAGQPQHF